The rows below give T cell receptor beta chains drawn from one sample of a study of T cell changes during pregnancy in multiple sclerosis. Generated by immunoSEQ multiplex PCR, the TCRdb table keeps only in-frame clones and is missing some. This table holds 35,000 to 40,000 clones, over 75% found once. This material consisted of CD4+ T cells from peripheral blood mononuclear cells, taken before pregnancy. The receptors derive from a female donor with multiple sclerosis, enrolled in a pregnancy study. The CDR3 runs from the conserved cysteine through the conserved F or W. A D gene is named only where the DNA matches it firmly. Rows may omit the clone size; those that give it use once, few, many or a size class.

J,D,V,size,DNA,CDR3
TRBJ2-5,TRBD2,TRBV11-2,-,TGTGCCAGCAGCTTACTTAGCGGGAGGGCCCAGGAGACCCAGTACTTC,CASSLLSGRAQETQYF
TRBJ2-7,-,TRBV10-3,once,TGTGCCATCAGAATACAGGGAATGAGCGAGCAGTACTTC,CAIRIQGMSEQYF
TRBJ2-7,TRBD2,TRBV10-3,-,TGTGCCATCAGTGAGCATGCGAGAATAGGGACTAGCGGTAACTACGAGCAGTACTTC,CAISEHARIGTSGNYEQYF
TRBJ1-2,-,TRBV27,-,TGTGCCAGCAGCCGCGAACCGTCGAAACCAGGGTACTATGGCTACACCTTC,CASSREPSKPGYYGYTF
TRBJ1-2,-,TRBV11-2,-,TGTGCCAGCAGCTCCACTGCTAACTATGGCTACACCTTC,CASSSTANYGYTF
TRBJ2-1,TRBD2,TRBV7-9,-,TGTGCCAGCATGCGAAGCGGGAGCTACAATGAGCAGTTCTTC,CASMRSGSYNEQFF
TRBJ2-6,-,TRBV2,-,TGTGCCAGCAGTTATGGAGGTGCAGGCTCTGGGGCCAACGTCCTGACTTTC,CASSYGGAGSGANVLTF
TRBJ1-5,-,TRBV6-6,-,TGTGCCAGCAGTTCCAATCAGGGAAAGTCCAATCAGCCCCAGCATTTT,CASSSNQGKSNQPQHF
TRBJ2-5,-,TRBV7-2,-,TGTGCCAGCAGCTTAGTCGCAGGCAAAGAGACCCAGTACTTC,CASSLVAGKETQYF
TRBJ1-2,TRBD1,TRBV7-9,few,TGTGCCAGCAGCTTTGACAGGGGGAGAGGCTACACCTTC,CASSFDRGRGYTF
TRBJ2-3,TRBD2,TRBV11-2,-,TGTGCCAGCAGCTTAAGGGCTAGCGGGAGTCGGGTAGATACGCAGTATTTT,CASSLRASGSRVDTQYF
TRBJ1-5,-,TRBV6-5,-,TGTGCCAGCAGCTTACACAGGGGCAATCAGCCCCAGCATTTT,CASSLHRGNQPQHF
TRBJ1-1,TRBD1,TRBV5-5,-,TGTGCCAGCAGCTTGGAAGGACAGGGGGTTGAAGCTTTCTTT,CASSLEGQGVEAFF
TRBJ2-7,-,TRBV4-2,-,TGTGCCAGCAGCCAAGATTGGTCACAGACGTACGAGCAGTACTTC,CASSQDWSQTYEQYF
TRBJ1-1,-,TRBV13,-,TGTGCCAGCAGGGATACAGGGAAGGGGAACACTGAAGCTTTCTTT,CASRDTGKGNTEAFF
TRBJ2-5,TRBD1,TRBV7-3,-,TGTGCCAGCAGCGGGGGACAGCAAGAGACCCAGTACTTC,CASSGGQQETQYF
TRBJ2-3,TRBD2,TRBV5-1,once,TGCGCCAGCAGCCGCGGACTAGCGGGAGAGGATACGCAGTATTTT,CASSRGLAGEDTQYF
TRBJ2-7,TRBD2,TRBV14,-,TGTGCCAGTGCCCAGGGACTAGCCTACGAGCAGTACTTC,CASAQGLAYEQYF
TRBJ2-2,-,TRBV2,-,TGTGCCAGCAGTAAAAGAACAGGGAAAGCCGGGGAGCTGTTTTTT,CASSKRTGKAGELFF
TRBJ1-2,TRBD1,TRBV4-1,-,TGCGCCAGCAGCCAAGGGGGACAGGGCGCTTCTAACTATGGCTACACCTTC,CASSQGGQGASNYGYTF
TRBJ2-3,-,TRBV27,-,TGTGCCAGCAGTTTATCATACCTCGGTGGAGGGAAGAGCACAGATACGCAGTATTTT,CASSLSYLGGGKSTDTQYF
TRBJ1-2,TRBD1,TRBV5-1,-,TGCGCCAGCAGGGAGGGACAGGGAAGAGGTGGCTACACCTTC,CASREGQGRGGYTF
TRBJ1-4,-,TRBV5-1,-,TGCGCCAGCAGGGTTACAGGGTTCAATGAAAAACTGTTTTTT,CASRVTGFNEKLFF
TRBJ2-2,TRBD2,TRBV30,once,TGTGCCTGGAGTGGACTAGCGGGATCAGGGGGGGAGCTGTTTTTT,CAWSGLAGSGGELFF
TRBJ1-2,TRBD1,TRBV5-5,-,TGTGCCAGCAGCTTGCAACAGGGGATCTATTGGCGACGGAACATGGGCTACACCTTC,CASSLQQGIYWRRNMGYTF
TRBJ1-3,-,TRBV19,-,TGTGCCAGTAGTATAGCCCCCTTCGGAAACACCATATATTTT,CASSIAPFGNTIYF
TRBJ2-1,TRBD2,TRBV5-6,-,TGTGCCAGTACTCTAGACGCGGGAGGTTTTCTAGGCTACAATGAGCAGTTCTTC,CASTLDAGGFLGYNEQFF
TRBJ2-7,-,TRBV10-1,-,TGCGCCAGCAGACAATACAACAGGGATAGCTCCTACGAGCAGTACTTC,CASRQYNRDSSYEQYF
TRBJ1-3,-,TRBV2,-,TGTGCCAGCAGTGCCGGGGGCTCTGGAAACACCATATATTTT,CASSAGGSGNTIYF
TRBJ2-5,-,TRBV15,-,TGTGCCACCAGCAGAGGGGAGCTCCAAGAGACCCAGTACTTC,CATSRGELQETQYF
TRBJ2-1,TRBD2,TRBV2,-,TGTGCCAGCTTGTCTCCTAGGACTAGCGGGAAGGGGCGGGGTGAGCAGTTCTTC,CASLSPRTSGKGRGEQFF
TRBJ1-2,-,TRBV6-1,-,TGTGCCAGTGAGACAGGCGCAATTAACTATGGCTACACCTTC,CASETGAINYGYTF
TRBJ2-5,TRBD2,TRBV7-7,-,TGTGCCAGCAGCCTGATACTAGCGAGGGAAGAGACCCAGTACTTC,CASSLILAREETQYF
TRBJ2-2,-,TRBV5-5,-,TGTGCCAGCAGCATAACAGGGTTTAGCACCGGGGAGCTGTTTTTT,CASSITGFSTGELFF
TRBJ2-5,-,TRBV30,-,TGTGCCTGCAGGCGTCAGACCCAGTACTTC,CACRRQTQYF
TRBJ2-1,TRBD2,TRBV7-9,-,TGTGCCAGCAGCTCACGGACTAGCGGGGCATACAATGAGCAGTTCTTC,CASSSRTSGAYNEQFF
TRBJ1-2,TRBD1,TRBV28,-,TGTGCCGTCCGGGACAGAGCTAACTATGGCTACACCTTC,CAVRDRANYGYTF
TRBJ1-4,-,TRBV7-6,-,TGTGCCAGCAGCCCACGGGCCGCCAGGGGACATGAAAAACTGTTTTTT,CASSPRAARGHEKLFF